This passage covers 23 T cell receptor beta chains from one sample sequenced in a study of CD8+ T cells in alopecia areata. Reverse transcribed after extraction, RNA yielded cDNA as the sequencing template. Clones were read by immunoSEQ multiplex PCR, and TCRdb kept only the in-frame ones, dropping some. Altogether about 37,000 clones are present, over 50% being singletons, with the ten largest covering less than 2%. The CD4+ cells of five biomarker-study patients went through sorting. This sorting yielded CD25+CD127- cells. The sequencing sample was made of CD4+ Tregs sorted from blood. Every receptor here comes from a human donor with alopecia areata.

As to this clone: This specimen includes other DNA sequences encoding the same CDR3. The gene calls are TRBV7-2 and TRBJ1-1; D gene unclear. Trimming removed 1 base at V and 2 bases at J, with 8 bases between. The CDR3 sequence is 14 residues long. CDR1 and CDR2 from the germline V gene are SGHTA and FQGNSA. Here the CDR3 DNA reads TGTGCCAGCAGCTTAGGGGGAGGCAACACTGAAGCTTTCTTT. This codes for CASSLGGGNTEAFF.

This clone has only a few counts. V gene TRBV2 combines with J gene TRBJ2-6; possibly TRBD1 or TRBD2 for D (6 bases each). CDR3 length: 18 amino acids. Between the trimmed V and J ends, which lost 7 bases and 2 bases, there was a span of 21 bases. The germline CDR1 and CDR2 sequences are SNHLY and FYNNEI. CDR3 loop: CASKRGSSEWAGANVLTF. Here the CDR3 DNA reads TGTGCCAGCAAGAGGGGGTCTAGCGAGTGGGCTGGGGCCAACGTCCTGACTTTC.

This chain joins TRBV5-8 and TRBJ2-1; weak D call: TRBD2 (5 bases). Germline V lookup: CDR1 SGHTS, CDR2 YDEGEE. Trimming stripped 2 bases from V and 3 bases from J, with 9 bases between. The CDR3 totals 14 residues. The CDR3 nucleotides are TGTGCCAGCAGCTTTCGAGACTACTACAATGAGCAGTTCTTC. Amino acids: CASSFRDYYNEQFF.

This clone was recorded a few times. This sequence joins TRBV30 and TRBJ2-3; D gene uncertain. Germline V gene sequence: CDR1 GTSNPN, CDR2 SVGIG (reference sequence). V was trimmed by 2 bases and J by 4 bases, leaving 4 bases between them. The CDR3 is made up of 11 amino acids. Here the CDR3 reads CAWSPSDTQYF. As DNA, the CDR3 is TGTGCCTGGAGTCCTTCAGATACGCAGTATTTT.

The chain links TRBV7-9 to TRBJ2-3, with 12 nucleotides matching TRBD2. V was clipped by 7 bases and J by 5 bases; unmatched bases: 7. The CDR3 consists of 15 residues. CDR1 SEHNR and CDR2 FQNEAQ come from the germline V gene (reference sequence). CDR3 region: CASIFGLAGLDTQYF. CDR3 in DNA: TGTGCCAGCATCTTTGGACTAGCGGGATTAGATACGCAGTATTTT. The whole variable domain, remainder taken from reference TRBV7-9 and TRBJ2-3, is DTGVSQNPRHKITKRGQNVTFRCDPISEHNRLYWYRQTLGQGPEFLTYFQNEAQLEKSRLLSDRFSAERPKGSFSTLEIQRTEQGDSAMYLCASIFGLAGLDTQYFGPGTRLTVL.

The table lists this clone with a few counts. This rearrangement joins TRBV4-3 to TRBJ2-1; 8 nucleotides line up with TRBD2. Germline values: CDR1 LGHNA, CDR2 YSLEER. The CDR3 contains 14 residues. Unmatched junction bases numbered 6, after V lost 4 bases and J lost 7 bases. In DNA, the CDR3 is TGCGCCAGCAGCCCCGTACAGCGGGGGAATGAGCAGTTCTTC. It yields the protein CASSPVQRGNEQFF.

The chain combines TRBV6-6 with TRBJ2-5; either TRBD1 or TRBD2 may fit D (5 bases each). CDR1 and CDR2 (germline): MNHNY, SVGAGI (reference sequence). Trimming removed 0 bases at V and 5 bases at J, with 10 bases between. This CDR3 is 14 amino acids long. In DNA, the CDR3 is TGTGCCAGCAGTTACTCGGGGGTATCTGAGACCCAGTACTTC. It is translated as CASSYSGVSETQYF.

The chain couples TRBV5-1 to TRBJ1-1; D not resolved. V was clipped by 2 bases and J by 4 bases, with 15 bases between them. The CDR3 consists of 15 residues. Germline V gene sequence: CDR1 SGHRS, CDR2 YFSETQ. CDR3 residues: CASSLGVTASTEAFF. CDR3 nucleotide sequence: TGCGCCAGCAGCTTAGGAGTGACGGCCTCCACTGAAGCTTTCTTT.

This chain uses TRBV7-8 with TRBJ1-5; TRBD1 matches at 11 bases. V shed 5 bases and J 1 base; nucleotides not matched to a gene: 4. The germline V gene encodes CDR1 SGHVS and CDR2 FQNEAQ. The CDR3 runs to 16 residues. CDR3 amino acids: CASSGQGALSNQPQHF. CDR3 in DNA: TGTGCCAGCAGCGGACAGGGGGCGTTAAGCAATCAGCCCCAGCATTTT.

This chain uses TRBV5-1 with TRBJ1-1, with a weak D call TRBD1 (6 bases). The CDR3 is 13 residues long. Between the trimmed V and J ends, which lost 3 bases and 3 bases, there was a span of 9 bases. From germline, CDR1 is SGHRS and CDR2 YFSETQ. This chain's CDR3 is CASSSRGHTEAFF. DNA for the CDR3: TGCGCCAGCAGCTCTCGGGGGCACACTGAAGCTTTCTTT.

This chain connects TRBV9 to TRBJ2-1; either TRBD1 or TRBD2 may supply D (5 bases each). The V and J ends lost 3 bases and 9 bases respectively, with 13 bases between them. CDR1 SGDLS and CDR2 YYNGEE come from the germline V gene. The CDR3 is 13 amino acids. The CDR3 region is CASSGDPNTEQFF. The CDR3 DNA reads TGTGCCAGCAGCGGGGACCCGAACACTGAGCAGTTCTTC.

The chain couples TRBV11-2 to TRBJ2-7, with unresolved D. Germline V CDR1 and CDR2: SGHAT, FQNNGV. V was pared by 0 bases and J by 0 bases, with 9 bases between. This CDR3 is 15 amino acids long. For the CDR3, the DNA is TGTGCCAGCAGCTTAGAGGCGGCTAGCTCCTACGAGCAGTACTTC. Protein sequence: CASSLEAASSYEQYF.

This clone is termed medium-sized. This chain's CDR3 is CASSLIGRGTDTQYF. CDR3 nucleotide sequence: TGTGCCAGCAGCTTAATAGGCAGGGGGACAGATACGCAGTATTTT. This rearrangement joins TRBV7-3 to TRBJ2-3; the match to TRBD1 covers 7 bases. The CDR3 loop spans 15 amino acids. Germline CDR1 reads SGHTA; CDR2 reads FQGTGA. J was trimmed by 3 bases and V by 1 base; bases with no gene match: 4.

The chain uses TRBV6-5 and TRBJ2-1, with D possibly TRBD1 on 7 matching bases. The V and J ends lost 10 bases and 4 bases respectively, with 20 bases between them. Per the germline V gene, CDR1 is MNHEY and CDR2 is SVGAGI. The CDR3 has 15 residues. Here the CDR3 reads CATSGLGQFYNEQFF. The CDR3 nucleotides are TGTGCCACCTCGGGACTGGGACAGTTTTACAATGAGCAGTTCTTC.

The chain links TRBV6-6 to TRBJ2-1, with 13 positions matching TRBD2. Looked up from germline, CDR1 is MNHNY and CDR2 is SVGAGI (reference sequence). After removal of 4 bases from V and 10 bases from J, the junction contained 7 bases not matched to a gene. CDR3 length: 15 residues. Here the CDR3 DNA reads TGTGCCAGCAGTTTCACTAGCGGGGGGGCCAACGAGCAGTTCTTC. It encodes CASSFTSGGANEQFF.

J is TRBJ1-2 and V is TRBV9; D gene uncertain. Per the germline V gene, CDR1 is SGDLS and CDR2 is YYNGEE. The CDR3 extends over 15 amino acids. V lost 0 bases to trimming and J lost 2 bases, with 11 bases between them. CDR3 sequence (DNA): TGTGCCAGCAGCGTAGCTCCGGGCCCCAACTATGGCTACACCTTC. Its translation: CASSVAPGPNYGYTF.

V and J are TRBV28 and TRBJ2-6; no reliable D call. The ends were cut back, 2 bases at V and 1 base at J, with 6 bases in the middle. Germline CDR1 reads MDHEN; CDR2 reads SYDVKM. The CDR3 covers 15 residues. The CDR3 region has the DNA TGTGCCAGCAGTTTAGGTGGTTCTGGGGCCAACGTCCTGACTTTC. This encodes CASSLGGSGANVLTF.

The rearrangement uses TRBV5-4 and TRBJ1-3; 12 bases agree with TRBD1. V trimming: 4 bases; J trimming: 4 bases; junction bases outside the gene matches: 6. The CDR3 contains 16 residues. CDR1 is SGHNT and CDR2 is YYREEE in the germline V gene (reference sequence). Written as DNA, the CDR3 is TGTGCCAGCAGCAGAGACGGGACAGGGGGCGGAAACACCATATATTTT. It encodes CASSRDGTGGGNTIYF. Variable domain in full (rest from reference TRBV5-4 and TRBJ1-3): ETGVTQSPTHLIKTRGQQVTLRCSSQSGHNTVSWYQQALGQGPQFIFQYYREEENGRGNFPPRFSGLQFPNYSSELNVNALELDDSALYLCASSRDGTGGGNTIYFGEGSWLTVV.

The rearrangement joins TRBV19 to TRBJ1-5; 8 nucleotides line up with TRBD1. V trimming: 4 bases; J trimming: 7 bases; junction bases outside the gene matches: 12. CDR1 LNHDA and CDR2 SQIVND come from the germline V gene (reference sequence). CDR3 length: 16 amino acids. CDR3 in amino acids: CASSTKLTGVGQPQHF. DNA of the CDR3: TGTGCCAGTAGTACCAAGCTGACAGGGGTCGGCCAGCCCCAGCATTTT.

This chain uses TRBV27 with TRBJ1-4; 9 nucleotides match TRBD1. Per the germline V gene, CDR1 is MNHEY and CDR2 is SMNVEV (reference sequence). J lost 4 bases, V lost 2 bases, and 2 bases had no gene match. The CDR3 is 15 amino acids. The CDR3 sequence is CASSLLGQGNEKLFF. The CDR3, as DNA: TGTGCCAGCAGTTTACTGGGACAGGGTAATGAAAAACTGTTTTTT.

This clone has more than one count but fewer than ten. An end of the junction does not agree with germline; a read error may underlie this. The chain couples TRBV4-3 to TRBJ1-3, with D possibly TRBD1 on 5 matching bases. CDR3 length equals 14 residues. Germline V gene sequence: CDR1 LGHNA, CDR2 YSLEER. The CDR3 nucleotides are TGCGCCAGCAGCCAAGATTTACGGTCTGGGACCGGCCCTTTT. As protein: CASSQDLRSGTGPF.

This clone was observed a handful of times. J is TRBJ2-4 and V is TRBV20-1; D is ambiguous. V shed 3 bases and J shed 5 bases, with 5 bases lying between them. Germline V CDR1 and CDR2: DFQATT, SNEGSKA (reference sequence). The length of the CDR3 is 11 residues. In DNA form, the CDR3 reads TGCAGTGCTAGTATCCAAAACATTCAGTACTTC. This translates into CSASIQNIQYF.

For this clone: This CDR3 is missing its conserved last phenylalanine or tryptophan, likely due to a read error. It is unclear where the CDR3 begins or ends on the DNA, so no DNA is shown, and the CDR3 is as TCRdb lists it. V usage is TRBV6-6 and J usage is TRBJ1-1. The CDR3 extends over 8 residues, inclusive of both ends. In germline, CDR1 is MNHNY, CDR2 SVGAGI (reference sequence). The CDR3 region is CAVNEAFS.